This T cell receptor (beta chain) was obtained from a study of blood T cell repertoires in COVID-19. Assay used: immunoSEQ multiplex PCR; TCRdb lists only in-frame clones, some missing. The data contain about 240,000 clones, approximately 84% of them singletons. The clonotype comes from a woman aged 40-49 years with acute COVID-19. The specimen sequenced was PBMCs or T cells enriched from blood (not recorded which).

This chain's CDR3 is CASSVELMLPGNEQFF. The CDR3 bases are TGTGCCAGCAGCGTAGAGTTGATGCTGCCGGGTAATGAGCAGTTCTTC. J is TRBJ2-1 and V is TRBV9; D ambiguous. V dropped 0 bases and J dropped 7 bases, with 17 bases sitting between them. The germline gives CDR1 SGDLS, CDR2 YYNGEE. The CDR3 runs 16 residues.